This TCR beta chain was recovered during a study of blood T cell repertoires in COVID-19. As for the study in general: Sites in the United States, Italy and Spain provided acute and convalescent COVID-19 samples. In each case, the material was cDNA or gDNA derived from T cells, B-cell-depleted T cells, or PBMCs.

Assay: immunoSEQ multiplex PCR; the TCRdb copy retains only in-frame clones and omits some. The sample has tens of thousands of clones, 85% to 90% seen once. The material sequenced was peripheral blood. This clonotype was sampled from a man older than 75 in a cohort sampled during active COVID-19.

The CDR3 DNA reads as TGTGCCAGTAGTATAATCCGGGAGGGGGGAGAGACCCAGTACTTC. Its translation is CASSIIREGGETQYF. The J gene is TRBJ2-5, the V gene TRBV19; 8 bases line up with TRBD2. Germline-derived CDR1 and CDR2 are LNHDA and SQIVND (reference sequence). The ends lost 2 bases at V and 4 bases at J; junction bases unmatched: 6. This CDR3 has 15 residues.